This T cell receptor beta chain was profiled in a study of technical replicates of blood from a handful of donors. The CDR3 runs to 15 residues. Germline CDR1 and CDR2: MNHEY and SVGAGI. V shed 6 bases and J shed 4 bases, with 17 bases lying between them. Measured with immunoSEQ multiplex PCR; TCRdb has only the in-frame clones, and not every one. The sample consists of about 80,000 clones, 75% to 90% of them appearing once. The TCR was taken from a human donor in good health. The chain joins TRBV6-5 to TRBJ2-3, with TRBD1 as a possible D gene (6 bases). Sequencing was carried out using T cells isolated from PBMCs. The CDR3 region is CASSLQGISSDTQYF. The CDR3 coding sequence is TGTGCCAGCAGCCTACAGGGAATTTCGTCAGATACGCAGTATTTT.